Presented here are 20 T cell receptor beta chains from one specimen sequenced in a study of T cells in Graves' hyperthyroidism and ophthalmopathy. Authors of the study amplified TCR beta CDR3 regions from RNA transcripts. Initially, a first-round RT-PCR of the TCR CDR3 employed the HTBI primer set. Each CDR3 protein is one row after TCRdb ran MiXCR on the multiplex PCR reads. The sample consists of hundreds of thousands of distinct CDR3 sequences, approximately 15% of them appearing once. The sequencing sample was made of blood. The receptors were gathered from a woman aged 25 to 39 with Graves' hyperthyroidism.

This clonotype was seen at least ten times. V and J are TRBV5-6 and TRBJ2-5; TRBD2 aligns across 7 bases. J was trimmed by 5 bases and V by 7 bases; bases with no gene match: 5. CDR1 and CDR2 (germline): SGHDT, YYEEEE. The CDR3 totals 12 residues. The CDR3 nucleotides are TGTGCCAGCCGTCGACTAGCCGAGACCCAGTACTTC. It yields the protein CASRRLAETQYF.

This clonotype was seen at least ten times. The J gene is TRBJ2-6, the V gene TRBV2, with D possibly matching TRBD2 (6 bases). The CDR3 covers 16 residues. Trimming removed 9 bases at V and 0 bases at J, with 15 bases between. Germline values: CDR1 SNHLY, CDR2 FYNNEI. The CDR3 sequence is CARKFSGVSGANVLTF. CDR3 sequence (DNA): TGTGCCAGGAAATTTTCGGGGGTCTCTGGGGCCAACGTCCTGACTTTC.

The V gene is TRBV28, the J gene TRBJ2-1; TRBD2 agrees at 12 bases. The CDR3 totals 16 residues. CDR1 and CDR2 (germline): MDHEN, SYDVKM. The V and J ends lost 4 bases and 2 bases, in that order; junction bases with no gene match: 3. CDR3 coding DNA: TGTGCCAGCAGTTCTCGGACTAGCGGGACCTACAATGAGCAGTTCTTC. Its protein is CASSSRTSGTYNEQFF.

At least ten counts were recorded for this clonotype. The V call is TRBV15, the J call TRBJ1-2, with D possibly being TRBD1 (6 bases). The V gene's germline CDR1 is LNHNV and CDR2 YYDKDF (reference sequence). V was clipped by 0 bases and J by 4 bases, with 12 bases between them. CDR3 length: 15 amino acids. CDR3 sequence (DNA): TGTGCCACCAGCAGAGATCGTGGGACATCCTATGGCTACACCTTC. Its protein is CATSRDRGTSYGYTF.

In this sample, this clonotype turned up many times. V usage is TRBV7-2 and J usage is TRBJ2-6; D is ambiguous. The CDR3 loop spans 14 amino acids. Germline CDR1 SGHTA, CDR2 FQGNSA. V was shortened by 4 bases and J by 0 bases, with 4 bases between the two germline ends. The CDR3: CASSSNSGANVLTF. CDR3 sequence (DNA): TGTGCCAGCAGCTCCAACTCTGGGGCCAACGTCCTGACTTTC.

The chain combines TRBV6-2 or TRBV6-3 with TRBJ2-3, with a weak D call TRBD2 (5 bases). Trimming stripped 2 bases from V and 10 bases from J, with 10 bases between. The CDR3 length is 12 residues. CDR1 is MNHEY and CDR2 is SVGEGT in the germline V gene. CDR3 protein: CASSYIGRAQYF. In DNA, the CDR3 is TGTGCCAGCAGTTACATCGGGCGGGCGCAGTATTTT.

This clonotype was counted a few times. This chain links TRBV19 with TRBJ2-6, with TRBD1 matching over 9 bases. CDR3 size: 18 residues. Germline V gives CDR1 LNHDA, CDR2 SQIVND (reference sequence). The J segment lost 0 bases and the V segment lost 5 bases, leaving 8 bases of the junction unmatched. The CDR3 protein is CASSAGTGFGSGANVLTF. The CDR3 nucleotides are TGTGCCAGTAGTGCAGGGACAGGGTTCGGCTCTGGGGCCAACGTCCTGACTTTC.

This clonotype was found a few times. This chain joins TRBV11-2 and TRBJ2-3; 16 bases match TRBD2. Germline V gives CDR1 SGHAT, CDR2 FQNNGV. J gave up 0 bases and V 5 bases, and 5 bases lay outside the gene matches. CDR3 length: 18 amino acids. CDR3 sequence (DNA): TGTGCCAGCAGCGGACCGGGACTAGCGGGAGGGAGCACAGATACGCAGTATTTT. Amino acid sequence: CASSGPGLAGGSTDTQYF.

This clonotype was counted many times. This chain connects TRBV6-1 to TRBJ2-1; possibly TRBD1 or TRBD2 for D (5 bases each). The length of the CDR3 is 17 residues. Trimming shortened V by 6 bases and J by 0 bases, and 18 bases separated the two germline ends. Germline CDR1 and CDR2: MNHNS and SASEGT. CDR3 sequence reads: CASSSFRDVSSYNEQFF. DNA of the CDR3: TGTGCCAGCAGCTCCTTTCGGGACGTGAGCTCCTACAATGAGCAGTTCTTC.

This clonotype appeared many times. The CDR3 reads CAALDSSGNTIYF. In DNA, the CDR3 is TGTGCCGCCCTGGACAGCTCTGGAAACACCATATATTTT. The rearrangement links TRBV6-1 to TRBJ1-3; TRBD1 might be the D (6 bases). There are 13 residues in the CDR3. V was shortened by 11 bases and J by 0 bases, with 11 bases between the two germline ends. Germline CDR1 reads MNHNS; CDR2 reads SASEGT.

This clonotype was observed at least ten times. J is TRBJ1-2 and V is TRBV12-3 or TRBV12-4, with unresolved D. The CDR3 has 14 amino acids. The V end lost 6 bases, the J end lost 1 base, and 12 bases lay between the germline ends. CDR3 residues: CASSPAGVNYGYTF. In DNA form, the CDR3 reads TGTGCCAGCAGCCCAGCTGGGGTTAACTATGGCTACACCTTC.

The chain carries TRBV19 and TRBJ2-2; D might be TRBD1 (5 bases). This CDR3 has 14 amino acids. Between the trimmed V and J ends, which lost 9 bases and 1 base, there was a span of 12 bases. CDR1 is LNHDA, CDR2 SQIVND, per germline (reference sequence). The CDR3 loop reads CASRRTGNTGELFF. The CDR3, as DNA: TGTGCCAGCCGAAGAACAGGGAACACCGGGGAGCTGTTTTTT.

This clonotype was picked up many times. This rearrangement joins TRBV24-1 to TRBJ2-7; D might be TRBD1 or TRBD2, each matching 5 bases. The CDR3 covers 17 residues. CDR1 KGHDR and CDR2 SFDVKD come from the germline V gene. V lost 5 bases to trimming and J lost 0 bases, with 19 bases between them. The CDR3 sequence is CATSATPGARSSYEQYF. In DNA form, the CDR3 reads TGTGCCACCAGTGCTACTCCCGGGGCCCGAAGCTCCTACGAGCAGTACTTC.

This chain links TRBV7-3 with TRBJ2-7, with D possibly matching TRBD1 (7 bases). Germline-derived CDR1 and CDR2 are SGHTA and FQGTGA. The CDR3 length is 14 residues. V was shortened by 2 bases and J by 5 bases, with 13 bases between the two germline ends. CDR3 DNA: TGTGCCAGCAGCTTAGGGACAGCGGGCCACGAGCAGTACTTC. Translation: CASSLGTAGHEQYF.

The genes are TRBV4-1 and TRBJ2-4, with TRBD2 matching 12 bases. Germline V gives CDR1 MGHRA, CDR2 YSYEKL. V lost 10 bases to trimming and J lost 7 bases; unmatched junction nucleotides: 8. The CDR3 is made up of 14 amino acids. The CDR3 nucleotides read TGCGCCACCAGATCCCTAGCGGGAGGGAACATTCAGTACTTC. Its translation is CATRSLAGGNIQYF.

This clonotype was counted ten times or more. The chain is built from TRBV7-8 and TRBJ2-7; D may be TRBD2 (6 bases). The CDR3 totals 16 residues. Germline V gene data show CDR1 as SGHVS and CDR2 as FQNEAQ. The V end lost 5 bases, the J end lost 4 bases, and 21 bases lay between the germline ends. CDR3 amino acids: CASSPPARSRGYEQYF. The CDR3 DNA follows: TGTGCCAGCAGCCCCCCCGCCAGGTCCCGGGGGTACGAGCAGTACTTC.

Details on this clonotype: A much bigger clone sits one base away, suggesting this may be a read error. This chain's CDR3 is CAGNGVGNTIYF. For the CDR3, the DNA is TGTGCCGGCAACGGGGTTGGAAACACCATATATTTT. The chain carries TRBV6-2 or TRBV6-3 and TRBJ1-3; D gene ambiguous. The germline V and J ends were trimmed by 11 bases and 3 bases, with 11 bases remaining between them. The CDR3 is 12 residues long. CDR1 MNHEY and CDR2 SVGEGT come from the germline V gene.

This clonotype was detected ten times or more. The chain recombines TRBV28 with TRBJ2-7; TRBD2 matches at 9 bases. The germline V gene encodes CDR1 MDHEN and CDR2 SYDVKM. CDR3 length equals 13 residues. V was clipped by 8 bases and J by 6 bases; unmatched bases: 8. The CDR3 coding sequence is TGTGCCAGCCGCCTTAGCGGGGGTTCCGAGCAGTACTTC. Translating it yields CASRLSGGSEQYF.

This clonotype occurred many times. The J gene is TRBJ2-7, the V gene TRBV3-1; D remains ambiguous. The CDR3 is 15 residues long. Between the trimmed V and J ends, which lost 0 bases and 1 base, there was a span of 10 bases. Germline CDR1 is LGHDT and CDR2 is YNNKEL (reference sequence). CDR3 bases: TGTGCCAGCAGCCAAGAGGGTTCCAGTTCCTACGAGCAGTACTTC. It yields the protein CASSQEGSSSYEQYF.

The CDR3 sequence is CSATGNEQFF. As DNA, the CDR3 is TGCAGCGCTACAGGGAATGAGCAGTTCTTC. The chain links TRBV29-1 to TRBJ2-1; D perhaps matches TRBD1 (6 bases). V was clipped by 7 bases and J by 7 bases, with 8 bases between them. Germline CDR1 reads SQVTM; CDR2 reads ANQGSEA. The CDR3 loop spans 10 amino acids.